Below, 9 T cell receptor beta chains from the same sample are listed, as sequenced in a study of T cell clones after liver transplantation. Measured with immunoSEQ multiplex PCR; TCRdb has only the in-frame clones, and not every one. This table has 95,000 to 110,000 clones, around four fifths appearing once. The specimen was CD4+ T cells from blood, collected approximately 43 months after liver transplant. The receptors stem from a human patient who received a liver transplant. Some of the T cells might come from the graft donor.

V is TRBV11-2 and J is TRBJ2-3, with a weak D call TRBD2 (5 bases). V was cut by 2 bases and J by 2 bases, with 11 bases left in between. The CDR3 runs to 15 residues. Germline V gene lookup returns CDR1 SGHAT and CDR2 FQNNGV. This CDR3 is CASSLLVRVTDTQYF. The CDR3 region has the DNA TGTGCCAGCAGCTTATTGGTGCGGGTCACAGATACGCAGTATTTT.

The rearrangement links TRBV27 to TRBJ1-1, with D maybe TRBD1 (6 bases). Germline CDR1 is MNHEY and CDR2 is SMNVEV (reference sequence). V was pared by 5 bases and J by 1 base, with 11 bases between. The CDR3 contains 14 residues. DNA for the CDR3: TGTGCCAGCAGTGGCACGACAGGGAACACTGAAGCTTTCTTT. It codes for CASSGTTGNTEAFF.

The chain combines TRBV7-3 with TRBJ2-1; D not certain. V lost 1 base to trimming and J lost 5 bases, with 9 bases between them. Germline V gene lookup returns CDR1 SGHTA and CDR2 FQGTGA. The CDR3 has 14 residues. The CDR3 nucleotides read TGTGCCAGCAGCTTAATGGGCAGAAACAATGAGCAGTTCTTC. Its translation is CASSLMGRNNEQFF.

CDR3 in amino acids: CASTSGQGYGYTF. The CDR3 bases are TGTGCCAGTACCAGCGGACAGGGCTATGGCTACACCTTC. This chain joins TRBV19 and TRBJ1-2, with 8 bases fitting TRBD1. Trimming took 7 bases from V and 4 from J; bases not matched to a gene: 5. This CDR3 has 13 amino acids. CDR1 and CDR2 from the germline V gene are LNHDA and SQIVND (reference sequence).

The chain recombines TRBV28 with TRBJ2-7; 8 bases fit TRBD1. Germline CDR1 MDHEN, CDR2 SYDVKM. The CDR3 length is 17 residues. The trim removed 1 base at V and 1 base at J, leaving 9 bases unmatched. The CDR3 region is CASSLSAGGRGSYEQYF. DNA for the CDR3: TGTGCCAGCAGTTTATCGGCAGGGGGCCGCGGATCCTACGAGCAGTACTTC.

This clone was detected a few times. Germline and junction disagree at one end, which may indicate a read error. J is TRBJ2-7 and V is TRBV25-1; D call uncertain. This CDR3 spans 11 amino acids. Germline V CDR1 and CDR2: MGHDK, SYGVNS. As DNA, the CDR3 is TGTGCCAGCAGTGAACAGTGGAGCGTGCACTTC. This sequence encodes CASSEQWSVHF.

J is TRBJ2-1 and V is TRBV18; D possibly corresponds to TRBD2 (5 bases). Trimming shortened V by 0 bases and J by 5 bases, and 8 bases separated the two germline ends. The germline V gene encodes CDR1 KGHSH and CDR2 LQKENI. The CDR3 runs 14 residues. This CDR3 is CASSPPDGNNEQFF. CDR3 coding DNA: TGTGCCAGCTCACCACCCGACGGGAACAATGAGCAGTTCTTC.

The chain combines TRBV5-1 with TRBJ2-1, with D uncertain. Germline CDR1 SGHRS, CDR2 YFSETQ. The CDR3 covers 12 residues. The V and J ends lost 0 bases and 9 bases respectively, with 7 bases between them. CDR3 DNA: TGCGCCAGCAGCTTGGAACTGTCTGAGCAGTTCTTC. Amino acids: CASSLELSEQFF.

This clone was counted between two and nine times. This chain uses TRBV7-3 with TRBJ1-6; D uncertain. Germline V CDR1 and CDR2: SGHTA, FQGTGA. This CDR3 comprises 12 residues. Trimming pared 3 bases from V and 6 bases from J, leaving 3 bases between. In DNA form, the CDR3 reads TGTGCCAGCAGCTTGGGTAATTCACCCCTCCACTTT. This gives the protein CASSLGNSPLHF.